Here is one T cell receptor (beta chain) with its context. The data were taken from a study of T-cell reconstitution after alpha-beta-depleted transplantation in children. Unique molecular identifiers were incorporated into the prepared TCRbeta library. From the PCR reads, TCRdb called clonotypes with MiXCR, one entry per CDR3 protein. The repertoire includes roughly 590,000 distinct CDR3 sequences, approximately 17% of them detected once, and 1.1% sits in the top ten. Germline V gene sequence: CDR1 SGHRS, CDR2 YFSETQ. The CDR3 is made up of 12 amino acids. V lost 4 bases, J lost 8 bases, and 10 bases lay in between.

This chain joins TRBV5-1 and TRBJ2-1; no clear D. Sample: PBMCs from the stem cell graft donor, taken from the stem cell graft. This receptor was taken from a human donor who donated a stem cell graft to a child with acute myeloid leukemia. The CDR3 loop reads CASSTRYDEQFF. The CDR3 DNA sequence: TGCGCCAGCAGCACCAGATACGATGAGCAGTTCTTC.